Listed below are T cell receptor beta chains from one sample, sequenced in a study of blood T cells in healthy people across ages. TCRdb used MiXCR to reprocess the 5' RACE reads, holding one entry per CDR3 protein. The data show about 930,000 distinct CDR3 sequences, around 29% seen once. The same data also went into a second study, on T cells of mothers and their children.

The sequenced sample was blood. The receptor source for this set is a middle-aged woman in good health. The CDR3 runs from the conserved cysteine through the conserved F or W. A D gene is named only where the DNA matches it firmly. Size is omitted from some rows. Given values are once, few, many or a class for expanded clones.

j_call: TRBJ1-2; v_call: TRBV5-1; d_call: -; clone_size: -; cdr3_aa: CASRLPYSHQGGYTF; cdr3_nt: TGCGCCAGCAGACTCCCGTACTCCCATCAAGGGGGCTACACCTTC
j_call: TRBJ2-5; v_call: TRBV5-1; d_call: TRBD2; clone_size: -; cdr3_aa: CASRTSGGLGETQYF; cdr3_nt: TGCGCCAGCAGGACTAGCGGGGGGCTGGGGGAGACCCAGTACTTC
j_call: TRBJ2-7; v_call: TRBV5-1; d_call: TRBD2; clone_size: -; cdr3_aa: CASTIGAGSYERYF; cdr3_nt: TGCGCCAGCACCATAGGAGCGGGGTCCTACGAGCGGTACTTC
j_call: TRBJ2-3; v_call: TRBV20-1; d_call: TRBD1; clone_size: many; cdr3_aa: CSANWDRGVRDTQYF; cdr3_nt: TGCAGTGCTAACTGGGACAGGGGGGTTCGAGATACGCAGTATTTT
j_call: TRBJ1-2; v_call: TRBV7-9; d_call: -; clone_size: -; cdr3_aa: CASSSGQSGFYGYTF; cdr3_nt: TGTGCCAGCAGCTCAGGACAGAGTGGTTTCTATGGCTACACCTTC
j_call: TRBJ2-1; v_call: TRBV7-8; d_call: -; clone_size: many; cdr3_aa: CASKRQRLAGSSYNEQFF; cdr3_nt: TGTGCCAGCAAGCGACAGAGACTTGCGGGGAGCTCCTACAATGAGCAGTTCTTC
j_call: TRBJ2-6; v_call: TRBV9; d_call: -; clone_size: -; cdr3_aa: CASSPLGGEYSGANVLTF; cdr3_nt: TGTGCCAGCAGCCCACTAGGGGGAGAATACTCTGGGGCCAACGTCCTGACTTTC
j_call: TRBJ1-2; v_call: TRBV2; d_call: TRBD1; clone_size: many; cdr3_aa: CASTLGTDYGYTF; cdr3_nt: TGTGCCAGCACCCTCGGGACAGATTATGGCTACACCTTC
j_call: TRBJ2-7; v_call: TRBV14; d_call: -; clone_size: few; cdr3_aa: CASSQRGRQRTYEQYF; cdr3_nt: TGTGCCAGCAGCCAACGGGGAAGACAACGAACCTACGAGCAGTACTTC
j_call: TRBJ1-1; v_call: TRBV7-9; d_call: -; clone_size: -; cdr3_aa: CASRPITGTLNTEAFF; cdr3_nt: TGTGCCAGCAGGCCAATTACAGGGACCTTGAACACTGAAGCTTTCTTT
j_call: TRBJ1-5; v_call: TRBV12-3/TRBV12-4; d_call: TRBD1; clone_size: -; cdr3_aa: CASSRILGGPKAQHF; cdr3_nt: TGTGCCAGCAGTCGAATTTTAGGGGGCCCGAAAGCCCAGCATTTT
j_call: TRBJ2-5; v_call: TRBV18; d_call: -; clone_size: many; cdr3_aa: CASSPWGQETQYF; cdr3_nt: TGTGCCAGCTCACCGTGGGGTCAAGAGACCCAGTACTTC
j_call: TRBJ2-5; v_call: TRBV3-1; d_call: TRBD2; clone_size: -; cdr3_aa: CASSSGTSGVGTQYF; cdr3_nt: TGTGCCAGCAGCTCCGGGACTAGCGGGGTCGGGACCCAGTACTTC
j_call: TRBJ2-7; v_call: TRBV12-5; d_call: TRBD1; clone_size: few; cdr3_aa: CASGRDSPLEQYF; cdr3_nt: TGTGCTAGTGGTCGGGACAGTCCGCTCGAGCAGTACTTC
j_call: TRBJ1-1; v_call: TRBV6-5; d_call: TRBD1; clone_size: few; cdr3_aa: CASRSSGTGAFF; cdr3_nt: TGTGCCAGCAGATCCTCCGGGACAGGAGCTTTCTTT
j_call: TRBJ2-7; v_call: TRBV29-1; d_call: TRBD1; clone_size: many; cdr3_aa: CSVEIDVRGYEQYF; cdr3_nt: TGCAGCGTTGAAATTGACGTCAGGGGGTACGAGCAGTACTTC
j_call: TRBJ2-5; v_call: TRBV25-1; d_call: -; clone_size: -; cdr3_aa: CANSALGRADKETQYF; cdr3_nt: TGTGCCAACAGTGCCCTTGGGCGGGCCGATAAAGAGACCCAGTACTTC
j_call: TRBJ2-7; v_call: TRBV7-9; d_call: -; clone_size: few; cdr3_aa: CASSFRTESYEQYF; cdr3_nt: TGTGCCAGCAGCTTCCGGACAGAATCCTACGAGCAGTACTTC
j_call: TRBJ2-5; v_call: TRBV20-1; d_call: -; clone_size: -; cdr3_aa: CSPVGGLAQTQYF; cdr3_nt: TGCAGTCCCGTGGGGGGGCTAGCACAGACCCAGTACTTC
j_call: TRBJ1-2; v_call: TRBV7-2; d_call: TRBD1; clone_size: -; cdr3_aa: CASILGQGHYGYTF; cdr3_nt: TGTGCCAGCATCCTCGGACAGGGGCACTATGGCTACACCTTC
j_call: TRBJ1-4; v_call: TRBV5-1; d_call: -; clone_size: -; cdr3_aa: CASSFKGDEKLFF; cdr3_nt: TGCGCCAGCAGCTTTAAAGGGGATGAAAAACTGTTTTTT
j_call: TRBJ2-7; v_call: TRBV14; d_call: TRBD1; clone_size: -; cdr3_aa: CASSQDLLRDRGHEQYF; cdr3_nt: TGTGCCAGCAGCCAAGATTTATTAAGGGACAGGGGCCACGAGCAGTACTTC
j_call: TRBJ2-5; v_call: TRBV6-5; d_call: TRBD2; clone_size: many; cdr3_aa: CASSQLSGEEETQYF; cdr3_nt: TGTGCCAGCAGTCAACTTAGCGGGGAGGAAGAGACCCAGTACTTC
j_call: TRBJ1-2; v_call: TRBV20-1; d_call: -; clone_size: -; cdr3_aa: CSAREGRGGGYGYTF; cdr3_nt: TGCAGTGCTAGAGAAGGCAGAGGAGGAGGCTATGGCTACACCTTC
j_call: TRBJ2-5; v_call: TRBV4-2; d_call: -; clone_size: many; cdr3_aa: CASSQDQNLETQYF; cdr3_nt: TGTGCCAGCAGCCAAGATCAAAATCTGGAGACCCAGTACTTC
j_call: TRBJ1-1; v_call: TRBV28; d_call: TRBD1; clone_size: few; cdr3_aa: CASLFVTGGPMLMNTEAFF; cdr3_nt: TGTGCCAGCCTCTTTGTGACAGGGGGCCCCATGCTGATGAACACTGAAGCTTTCTTT
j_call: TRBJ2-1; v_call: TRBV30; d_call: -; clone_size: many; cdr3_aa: CAWKGGQQLNEQFF; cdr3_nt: TGTGCCTGGAAAGGTGGCCAGCAACTCAATGAGCAGTTCTTC